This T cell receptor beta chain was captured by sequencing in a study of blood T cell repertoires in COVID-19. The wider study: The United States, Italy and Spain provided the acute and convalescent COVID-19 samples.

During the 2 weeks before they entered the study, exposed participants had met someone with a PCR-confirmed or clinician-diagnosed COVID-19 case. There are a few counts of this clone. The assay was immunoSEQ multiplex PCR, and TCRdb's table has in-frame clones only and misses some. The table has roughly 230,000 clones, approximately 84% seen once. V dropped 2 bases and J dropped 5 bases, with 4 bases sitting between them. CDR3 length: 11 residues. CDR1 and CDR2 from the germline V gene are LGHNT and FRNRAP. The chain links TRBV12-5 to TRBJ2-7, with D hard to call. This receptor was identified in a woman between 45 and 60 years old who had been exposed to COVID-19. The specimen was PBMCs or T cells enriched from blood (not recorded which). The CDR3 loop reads CASGLIDEQYF. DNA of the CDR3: TGTGCTAGTGGTTTGATCGACGAGCAGTACTTC.